This paragraph covers one TCR beta chain sequence. Its specificity is not known. These data come from a study of cytomegalovirus exposure and HLA in healthy donors. The junction had 9 bases not matched to a gene; V was cut back by 5 bases and J by 5 bases. Germline assignment: CDR1 SGHNT and CDR2 YENEEA. This CDR3 spans 16 amino acids. Study-level points and caveats: Being indistinguishable, some V segments were excluded, TRBV6-2 and TRBV6-3 among them. For TCR beta chains, V- and J-gene trimming was later linked to a missense DCLRE1C variant.

PCR amplification relied on 60 Vbeta primers (plus 13 Jbeta primers). The repertoire was sequenced with immunoSEQ multiplex PCR; TCRdb's copy has only in-frame clones and lacks some. Of about 62,000 clones listed, about 69% are singletons. Sequences were obtained from PBMCs. The V call is TRBV11-3, the J call TRBJ2-5; 12 bases are shared with TRBD2. This receptor was obtained from a woman under 40 in good health and CMV-seronegative. The CDR3: CASSPGLAGIEETQYF. For the CDR3, the DNA is TGTGCCAGCAGCCCCGGACTAGCGGGAATCGAGGAGACCCAGTACTTC.